Listed below are T cell receptor beta chains from one sample, sequenced in a study of T cells in Graves' hyperthyroidism and ophthalmopathy. TCRdb used MiXCR to reprocess the multiplex PCR reads, holding one entry per CDR3 protein. The repertoire includes about 520,000 distinct CDR3 sequences, 24% of them detected once, and around 10% sits in the top ten. The sequenced sample was blood. These receptors all come from a woman in her 30s with Graves' ophthalmopathy. The CDR3 runs from the conserved cysteine through the conserved F or W. Each record gives: clone size, D gene, J gene, V gene, CDR3 DNA, CDR3 protein. D genes are given only for firm matches. Not all rows give a size; the values are once, few, many and, for expanded clones, a class.

size: many
D: TRBD2
J: TRBJ2-7
V: TRBV12-3/TRBV12-4
DNA: TGTGCCAGCAGTTTAGACCTAGGACTAGCGGGGTCGTACGAGCAGTACTTC
CDR3: CASSLDLGLAGSYEQYF

size: -
D: -
J: TRBJ1-1
V: TRBV6-1
DNA: TGTGCCAGCAGTGGCTTACTAGGGAGAATGAACACTGAAGCTTTCTTT
CDR3: CASSGLLGRMNTEAFF

size: few
D: -
J: TRBJ1-5
V: TRBV6-2/TRBV6-3
DNA: TGTGCCAGCACGTCAGGTCAGCCCCAGCATTTT
CDR3: CASTSGQPQHF

size: many
D: -
J: TRBJ2-7
V: TRBV12-3/TRBV12-4
DNA: TGTGCCAGCAGTCCCGGACTCACCCCCCTCGAGCAGTACTTC
CDR3: CASSPGLTPLEQYF

size: many
D: -
J: TRBJ1-2
V: TRBV27
DNA: TGTGCCAGCAGTTCTCTTGGCTATGGCTACACCTTC
CDR3: CASSSLGYGYTF

size: -
D: TRBD1
J: TRBJ2-7
V: TRBV6-1
DNA: TGTGCCAGCAGTCGGGACAGAGGGTGGCAGTACTTC
CDR3: CASSRDRGWQYF

size: many
D: TRBD1
J: TRBJ1-5
V: TRBV6-5
DNA: TGTGCCAGCAGGCCCGACAGGGAAGGATGGCAGCCCCAGCATTTT
CDR3: CASRPDREGWQPQHF

size: many
D: -
J: TRBJ1-1
V: TRBV9
DNA: TGTGCCAGCAGCGTAGCATGGGAAGCCACTGAAGCTTTCTTT
CDR3: CASSVAWEATEAFF

size: -
D: -
J: TRBJ2-7
V: TRBV12-3/TRBV12-4
DNA: TGTGCCAGCCAAGGCACAGGGATATTGTCCTACGAGCAGTACTTC
CDR3: CASQGTGILSYEQYF

size: many
D: -
J: TRBJ2-7
V: TRBV6-2/TRBV6-3
DNA: TGTGCCAGCAGTTACCCTCTAGGGGTTGTCTCCTACGAGCAGTACTTC
CDR3: CASSYPLGVVSYEQYF

size: many
D: -
J: TRBJ1-2
V: TRBV30
DNA: TGTGCCTGGAGTGGCCCCGAAGGCAACTATGGCTACACCTTC
CDR3: CAWSGPEGNYGYTF

size: many
D: -
J: TRBJ2-5
V: TRBV20-1
DNA: TGCAGTGCTAGTGCCTCCGACAGGAAACAAGAGACCCAGTACTTC
CDR3: CSASASDRKQETQYF

size: many
D: -
J: TRBJ2-7
V: TRBV6-2/TRBV6-3
DNA: TGTGCCAGCAGCGAGAGTAACTCCTACGAGCAGTACTTC
CDR3: CASSESNSYEQYF

size: many
D: TRBD1
J: TRBJ1-2
V: TRBV7-2
DNA: TGTGCCAGCAGCCCCCGGGCAGGGGGAGATGGCTACACCTTC
CDR3: CASSPRAGGDGYTF

size: -
D: TRBD2
J: TRBJ2-2
V: TRBV4-2
DNA: TGTGCCAGCAGCCAAGATATAAGAAGGGCGAGCGGGGGGGACACCGGGGAGCTGTTTTTT
CDR3: CASSQDIRRASGGDTGELFF

size: once
D: -
J: TRBJ2-5
V: TRBV20-1
DNA: TGCAGTGCTAGTAGAGGGGCCGGGGAGACCCAGTACTTC
CDR3: CSASRGAGETQYF

size: -
D: -
J: TRBJ2-5
V: TRBV27
DNA: TGTGCTAGCAGCGTACTCCCAGAGACCCAGTACTTC
CDR3: CASSVLPETQYF

size: many
D: TRBD1
J: TRBJ2-5
V: TRBV28
DNA: TGTGCCAGCAGTTTAGACAGGGCTCAAGAGACCCAGTACTTC
CDR3: CASSLDRAQETQYF

size: -
D: -
J: TRBJ1-1
V: TRBV12-3/TRBV12-4
DNA: TGTGCCAGCAGTTTTAGGGACTACACTGAAGCTTTCTTT
CDR3: CASSFRDYTEAFF

size: -
D: TRBD1
J: TRBJ1-5
V: TRBV7-9
DNA: TGTGCCAGCAGGTCGGGACAGGGTCAGCCCCAGCATTTT
CDR3: CASRSGQGQPQHF

size: many
D: -
J: TRBJ1-2
V: TRBV27
DNA: TGTGCCAGCAGTCCCGCCCGGGGTGTGTCAATCTACACCTTC
CDR3: CASSPARGVSIYTF

size: few
D: TRBD1
J: TRBJ2-2
V: TRBV7-2
DNA: TGTGCCAGCAGCCTCGGGACAGGGGTCTACGGGGAGCTGTTTTTT
CDR3: CASSLGTGVYGELFF